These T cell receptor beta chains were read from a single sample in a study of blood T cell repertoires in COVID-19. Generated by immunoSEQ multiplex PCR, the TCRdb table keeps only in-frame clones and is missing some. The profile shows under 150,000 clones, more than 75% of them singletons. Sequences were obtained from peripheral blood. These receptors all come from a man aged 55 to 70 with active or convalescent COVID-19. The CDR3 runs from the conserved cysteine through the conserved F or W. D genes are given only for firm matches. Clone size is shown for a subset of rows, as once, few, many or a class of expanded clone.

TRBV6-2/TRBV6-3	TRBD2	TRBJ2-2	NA	TGTGCCAGCAGTAGGTCTAGCGGGACCGGGGAGCTGTTTTTT	CASSRSSGTGELFF
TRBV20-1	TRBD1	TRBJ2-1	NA	TGCAGTGCTAGAGGGACAGGGGGGCAGTTCTTC	CSARGTGGQFF
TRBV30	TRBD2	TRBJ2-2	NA	TGTGCCTGGAGTGGGAGCGGGAGGAACACCGGGGAGCTGTTTTTT	CAWSGSGRNTGELFF
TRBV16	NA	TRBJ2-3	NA	TGTGCCAGCAGCCAGGGCAGAAGCACAGATACGCAGTATTTT	CASSQGRSTDTQYF
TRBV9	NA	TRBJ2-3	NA	TGTGCCAGCAGCGTAGTACAGGGATCAGATACGCAGTATTTT	CASSVVQGSDTQYF
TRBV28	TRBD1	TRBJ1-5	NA	TGTGCCAGCAGCAGGGGGCCTAGCAATCAGCCCCAGCATTTT	CASSRGPSNQPQHF
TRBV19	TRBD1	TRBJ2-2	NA	TGTGCCAGCAAAAAGGGACAGGGCATTACCGGGGAGCTGTTTTTT	CASKKGQGITGELFF
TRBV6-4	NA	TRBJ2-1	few	TGTGCCAGCAGTCTCATTCGGACAGCTCCCTACAATGAGCAGTTCTTC	CASSLIRTAPYNEQFF
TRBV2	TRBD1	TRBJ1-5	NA	TGTGCCAGCAGGGGACAGGGGCTCGGCAATCAGCCCCAGCATTTT	CASRGQGLGNQPQHF
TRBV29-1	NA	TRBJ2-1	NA	TGCAGCGCGGGACTCCGAAATCAGGGGCAGTTCTTC	CSAGLRNQGQFF